This passage covers 6 T cell receptor beta chains from one sample sequenced in a study of T cell responses to AZD1222 COVID-19 vaccine (dated by TCRdb to the early 2020s). Sample time point, as interpreted from the label and publication: baseline before first vaccination. Libraries were built with the immunoSEQ multiplex PCR assay. Entries here come from immuneACCESS through TCRdb and include only in-frame sequences with V and J called. Some clones fail to appear in such tables; in the studies checked, an unresolved V gene covers under half of the shortfall, and the cause of the remainder is unknown. Counted in this sample were some 150,000 clones; approximately 90% of them appeared once. Less than 4.5% of the sample comes from the top ten. Material: peripheral blood, obtained on day 0 of AZD1222 vaccination. All receptors come from an adult in good health.

This clone was seen just once. The chain joins TRBV5-1 to TRBJ2-3; 9 nucleotides agree with TRBD1. CDR1 is SGHRS and CDR2 is YFSETQ in the germline V gene. J lost 3 bases, V lost 0 bases, and 2 bases had no gene match. The CDR3 is 15 amino acids. The CDR3 sequence: CASSLGDRATDTQYF. CDR3 bases: TGCGCCAGCAGCTTGGGGGACAGGGCTACAGATACGCAGTATTTT.

The chain employs TRBV7-6 and TRBJ2-2; the match to TRBD2 covers 8 bases. CDR1 and CDR2 from the germline V gene are SGHVS and FNYEAQ. The J segment lost 3 bases and the V segment lost 1 base, leaving 4 bases of the junction unmatched. The CDR3 spans 16 residues. The CDR3 loop reads CASSLEGAGDTGELFF. The CDR3 DNA sequence: TGTGCCAGCAGCTTAGAGGGAGCGGGAGACACCGGGGAGCTGTTTTTT.

The chain is built from TRBV2 and TRBJ1-1, with no clear D. CDR1 SNHLY and CDR2 FYNNEI come from the germline V gene. With 6 bases removed from V and 6 bases from J, the gap between germline ends came to 17 bases. The CDR3 length is 14 residues. CDR3 coding DNA: TGTGCCAGCAGCAACCTTAGGACTGCCGCTGAAGCTTTCTTT. Its protein is CASSNLRTAAEAFF.

The rearrangement joins TRBV7-3 to TRBJ2-3; D possibly uses TRBD1 or TRBD2 (6 bases each). This CDR3 is built from 17 residues. The V gene's germline CDR1 is SGHTA and CDR2 FQGTGA. V gave up 2 bases and J gave up 0 bases, with 15 bases separating them. CDR3 amino acids: CASSLEGGGPSTDTQYF. The DNA for the CDR3 is TGTGCCAGCAGCTTAGAGGGGGGCGGCCCTAGCACAGATACGCAGTATTTT. The entire variable domain, with the rest obtained from reference TRBV7-3 and TRBJ2-3, is as follows: GAGVSQTPSNKVTEKGKYVELRCDPISGHTALYWYRQSLGQGPEFLIYFQGTGAADDSGLPNDRFFAVRPEGSVSTLKIQRTERGDSAVYLCASSLEGGGPSTDTQYFGPGTRLTVL.

The V gene is TRBV11-3, the J gene TRBJ2-1, with D maybe TRBD1 (5 bases). The germline CDR1 and CDR2 sequences are SGHNT and YENEEA. CDR3 length: 15 amino acids. The V and J ends lost 4 bases and 3 bases respectively, with 13 bases between them. For the CDR3, the DNA is TGTGCCAGCAGCTCCCAGGGTTTGGACTACAATGAGCAGTTCTTC. Protein: CASSSQGLDYNEQFF.

The chain links TRBV19 to TRBJ2-1, with TRBD2 matching 13 bases. V lost 6 bases and J lost 6; bases outside the gene matches: 5. Per the germline V gene, CDR1 is LNHDA and CDR2 is SQIVND (reference sequence). This CDR3 is built from 15 residues. CDR3 in amino acids: CASRIGLAGANEQFF. The CDR3 region has the DNA TGTGCCAGTAGAATCGGACTAGCGGGAGCCAATGAGCAGTTCTTC.